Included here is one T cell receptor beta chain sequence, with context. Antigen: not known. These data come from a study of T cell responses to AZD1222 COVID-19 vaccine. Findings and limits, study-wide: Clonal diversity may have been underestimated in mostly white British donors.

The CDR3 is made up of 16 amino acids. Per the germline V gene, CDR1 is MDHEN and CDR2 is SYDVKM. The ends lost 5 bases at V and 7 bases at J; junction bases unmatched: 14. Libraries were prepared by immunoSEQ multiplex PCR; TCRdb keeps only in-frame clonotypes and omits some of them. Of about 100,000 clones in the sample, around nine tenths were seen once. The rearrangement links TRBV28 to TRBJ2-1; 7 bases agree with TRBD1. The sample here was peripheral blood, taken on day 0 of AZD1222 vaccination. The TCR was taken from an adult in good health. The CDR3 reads CASSPPTGRSGNEQFF. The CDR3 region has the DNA TGTGCCAGCAGTCCACCGACAGGGCGGAGTGGGAATGAGCAGTTCTTC.